This T cell receptor beta chain is drawn from a study of blood T cell repertoires in COVID-19. Overall study context: The United States, Italy and Spain provided the acute and convalescent COVID-19 samples. PBMCs, B-cell-depleted T cells, or T cells provided the cDNA or gDNA that made up the material.

Per the authors' pipeline: Amplification with reference gene primers provided the estimates of nucleated cell counts. Method: immunoSEQ multiplex PCR; TCRdb's copy keeps in-frame clones and lacks some. V and J calls and clone size are those listed in that table; D and trimming were worked out from the DNA. The sample yields 100,000 to 150,000 clones, more than 90% seen once. Trimming at V came to 5 bases and at J to 3 bases, leaving 9 bases not matched to a gene. This CDR3 spans 16 amino acids. Germline CDR1 and CDR2: LNHDA and SQIVND (reference sequence). The chain has TRBV19 and TRBJ2-2; 7 nucleotides agree with TRBD1. Sequenced: peripheral blood. The receptor was derived from a man in his fifties with active COVID-19. The CDR3 bases are TGTGCCAGTAGTGAGGAGACAGGGCCGCACACCGGGGAGCTGTTTTTT. Its protein is CASSEETGPHTGELFF.